The present entry profiles one T cell receptor beta chain with its context. Its antigen is still unknown. For the second PCR, which ran for about 7 to 11 cycles, a sample-barcoded 5' primer and a J-beta primer mix were used. From the 5' RACE reads, TCRdb called clonotypes with MiXCR, one entry per CDR3 protein. Among almost 800,000 distinct CDR3 sequences, 55% to 70% were seen once, and the ten largest hold approximately 23%. These data originate in a study of blood T cells in healthy people across ages. The study, taken as a whole, reports: Greater diversity and more naive CD4+ cells were seen in long-lived donors than in aged donors. Naive T cell percentage showed a strong correlation with TCR beta diversity.

The CDR3 loop spans 15 amino acids. J lost 3 bases, V lost 5 bases, and 7 bases had no gene match. The chain has TRBV12-3 or TRBV12-4 and TRBJ2-7; 10 bases line up with TRBD2. This receptor was taken from a man aged 25-45 years in good health. Material for sequencing was blood. CDR3 sequence reads: CASSVQLAGHYEQYF. In DNA form, the CDR3 reads TGTGCCAGCAGTGTCCAACTAGCGGGACACTACGAGCAGTACTTC.